This TCR beta chain was found in a study of blood T cells in healthy people across ages. The V and J ends lost 0 bases and 0 bases, in that order; junction bases with no gene match: 4. This CDR3 has 17 amino acids. Germline CDR1 reads ENHRY; CDR2 reads SYGVKD. This clonotype has a count of ten or more. All donors came from Russia, were Caucasian and healthy, and spanned ages roughly 6 to 95. The second PCR ran roughly 7 to 12 cycles with a sample-barcoded 5' primer and J-beta primers. TCRdb recomputed calls from the 5' RACE reads with MiXCR, one row per CDR3 protein. The sample records 700,000 to 950,000 distinct CDR3 sequences, around 46% being singletons.

The TCR comes from a woman between 55 and 75 years old in good health. The chain uses TRBV10-3 and TRBJ2-3; 9 positions match TRBD2. The sample was blood. The CDR3 reads CAISESPSGTSTDTQYF. The CDR3 region has the DNA TGTGCCATCAGTGAGTCTCCTAGCGGGACTAGCACAGATACGCAGTATTTT.